This record looks at one T cell receptor (beta chain) sequence and its context. This clonotype has a handful of counts. The antigen it binds to is not known. Base qualities are not recorded, but no much larger clone differs from it by a single base. From its cysteine to its phenylalanine, the CDR3 spans 13 amino acids. The sequence is cut down to CDR3 DNA, 39 bases in frame from base 1. The trim is 6 bases for V and 4 bases for J, with a gap of 12 bases between the germline ends. Based on the germline V gene, the CDR1 and CDR2 sequences are SGHTA and FQGNSA. Every donor was a healthy Caucasian. Three pairs of female monozygotic twins, all aged 18 to 29 years, were included in the twin cohort. Positive isolation kits from Invitrogen were used to isolate the CD4+ and CD8+ T cell populations. Libraries came from 5' RACE. Instrument used: Illumina HiSeq 2000. Template switching added a universal primer binding site, and the final cDNA carried a unique molecular identifier that allowed TCR cDNA molecules to be counted accurately. First-strand cDNA for TCR alpha and beta chains was synthesized from specific primers in the conserved constant-segment region. Each cDNA library was double barcoded, with a SMART-Mk sample barcode plus Illumina barcodes, to control for contamination. TruSeq adapter sequences and Illumina sample barcodes were added in two successive PCR steps. Sequencing of the TCR alpha and beta cDNA libraries was done on the Illumina HiSeq platform using custom primers. The published analysis was carried out like this. Unique molecular identifiers were extracted from raw reads with MiGEC, and CDR3 positions were determined with MiXCR. Recombination models were inferred per individual with the repgenHMM and IGoR tools using an EM algorithm. The tcR package in R was used for shared clonotype analysis, with sharing normalized by the product of cloneset sizes. Out-of-frame nonproductive sequences were analyzed to study raw recombination free of thymic and clonal selection effects. TCRdb trimmed public reads at Q25 via fastp, called clones via MiXCR and kept in-frame beta chains. Rows are unified per CDR3 protein, each entry keeping the most common DNA and genes. The V and J calls come from TCRdb's annotation, not from the publication. In this sample the table shows under 350,000 distinct CDR3 sequences, roughly 10% of which occur a single time. 5.5% to 9% of the sample is in the top ten clones.

This entry belongs to a study of identical twins listed by TCRdb under 2016. Broadly, across the study: To test whether fetal clonotypes persist, the study used deep sequencing on TCR alpha and beta repertoires from monozygotic twins, unrelated adults of various ages, and cord blood. Replicate twin experiments were performed at different times using different library preparation protocols to rule out contamination. Study-wide conclusions, independent of this receptor: Compared with coincidental sharing between unrelated individuals, out-of-frame TCR alpha sequences shared between twins had an excess of sequences with low generation probability. In beta out-of-frame sequences, excess twin sharing was weaker, because having fewer shared sequences lowered the signal-to-noise ratio. Abundant cord blood beta clonotypes carried fewer insertions; young adult naive repertoires showed a weaker similar trend, while memory repertoires showed none. Conclusions relied on cross-sectional statistical analysis, since the same donors could not be followed over many years. Invariant T cells such as MAIT and iNKT could partly confound zero-insertion analyses, though diverse VJ usage argued against this for most clonotypes. In monozygotic twins, out-of-frame TCR alpha sharing was systematically underestimated by recombination models, although the models agreed with sharing between unrelated individuals.

The same sample was also studied in work on yellow fever vaccine responses in identical twins. As the second study states: According to the authors, in identical twins the way T cells responded to vaccination appeared partly convergent and partly personalized. In identical twins, the study followed T cell clones that responded to the vaccine with precision.

Material for sequencing was CD8+ T cells sorted from blood. The chain links TRBV7-2 with TRBJ2-5, with an unclear D gene assignment. The receptor was derived from a young woman in good health. At the DNA level, the sequence is TGTGCCAGCAGTCTTCTCTCCCCAGAGACCCAGTACTTC. Translated, it gives CASSLLSPETQYF. Outside the CDR3, residues come from the reference TRBV7-2 and TRBJ2-5 proteins, so the full variable domain is: GAGVSQSPSNKVTEKGKDVELRCDPISGHTALYWYRQSLGQGLEFLIYFQGNSAPDKSGLPSDRFSAERTGGSVSTLTIQRTQQEDSAVYLCASSLLSPETQYFGPGTRLLVL.